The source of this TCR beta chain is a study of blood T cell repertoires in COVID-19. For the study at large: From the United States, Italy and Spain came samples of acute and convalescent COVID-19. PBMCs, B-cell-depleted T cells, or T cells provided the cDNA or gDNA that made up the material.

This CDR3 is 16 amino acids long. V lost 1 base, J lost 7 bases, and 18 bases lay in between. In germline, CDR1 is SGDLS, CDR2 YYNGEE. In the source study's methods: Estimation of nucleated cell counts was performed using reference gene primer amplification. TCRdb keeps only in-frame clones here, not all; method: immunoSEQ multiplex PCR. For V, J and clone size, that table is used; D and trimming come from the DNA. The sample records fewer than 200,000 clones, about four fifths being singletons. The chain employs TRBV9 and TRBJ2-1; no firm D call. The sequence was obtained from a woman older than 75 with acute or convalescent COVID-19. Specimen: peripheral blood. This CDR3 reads CASSVRHQLGTNEQFF. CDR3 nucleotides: TGTGCCAGCAGCGTACGACATCAATTGGGCACAAATGAGCAGTTCTTC. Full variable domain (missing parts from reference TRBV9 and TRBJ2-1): DSGVTQTPKHLITATGQRVTLRCSPRSGDLSVYWYQQSLDQGLQFLIQYYNGEERAKGNILERFSAQQFPDLHSELNLSSLELGDSALYFCASSVRHQLGTNEQFFGPGTRLTVL.